These 17 T cell receptor beta chains originate from one sample sequenced in a study of naive CD8 T cells in extremely preterm neonates. Findings and limits, study-wide: Compared with older groups, preterm CDR3s were shorter, with fewer N additions and less trimming.

These receptors have no identified antigens. Preterm samples came from extremely preterm deliveries at roughly 22-29 weeks. Method: immunoSEQ multiplex PCR; TCRdb's copy keeps in-frame clones and lacks some. The table lists about 23,000 clones, about 91% of them singletons. The sample was naive CD8+ T cells from cord blood. All receptors derive from a boy who was born preterm.

CDR3 nucleotides: TGTGCCAGCAGCTTCCCTAATGAGCAGTTCTTC. Protein product: CASSFPNEQFF. J is TRBJ2-1 and V is TRBV7-9; no reliable D call. V was trimmed by 3 bases and J by 7 bases, leaving 4 bases between them. The CDR3 totals 11 residues. The germline V gene encodes CDR1 SEHNR and CDR2 FQNEAQ (reference sequence).

The chain recombines TRBV5-3 with TRBJ1-2, with D uncertain. TRBV5-3 is known as an ORF, though its function is uncertain. Between the trimmed V and J ends, which lost 0 bases and 8 bases, there was a span of 2 bases. The CDR3 totals 10 residues. CDR3 amino acids: CARSLGGYTF. The CDR3 DNA sequence: TGTGCCAGAAGCTTGGGGGGCTACACCTTC.

CDR3 in DNA: TGCGCCAGCAGCTTGGTTTGGGATACGCAGTATTTT. Translation: CASSLVWDTQYF. The rearrangement uses TRBV5-1 and TRBJ2-3; no reliable D call. Trimming stripped 0 bases from V and 6 bases from J, with 5 bases between. This CDR3 is built from 12 residues. CDR1 is SGHRS and CDR2 is YFSETQ in the germline V gene.

This clone appeared a few times. Other DNA variants within this sample encode the same CDR3. The chain recombines TRBV10-3 with TRBJ2-7, with D uncertain. The CDR3 is 11 amino acids. V lost 2 bases, J lost 4 bases, and 3 bases lay in between. Germline CDR1 and CDR2: ENHRY and SYGVKD. In DNA form, the CDR3 reads TGTGCCATCAGTGAGGGGTACGAGCAGTACTTC. Protein: CAISEGYEQYF.

The V gene is TRBV21-1, the J gene TRBJ1-2. TRBV21-1 represents a pseudogene. The CDR3 is 13 residues long. This CDR3 is CASSKGNNYGYTF. The CDR3 nucleotides read TGTGCCAGCAGCAAAGGGAATAACTATGGCTACACCTTC.

This chain connects TRBV29-1 to TRBJ2-7; the D is unclear. In germline, CDR1 is SQVTM, CDR2 ANQGSEA. V lost 0 bases and J 2 bases, leaving 2 bases between the germline ends. The CDR3 is made up of 11 amino acids. The CDR3 nucleotides read TGCAGCGTTGAAGACACCTACGAGCAGTACTTC. This encodes CSVEDTYEQYF.

The V call is TRBV19, the J call TRBJ2-7; 8 bases map to TRBD1. CDR1 and CDR2 from the germline V gene are LNHDA and SQIVND (reference sequence). V trimming: 1 base; J trimming: 2 bases; junction bases outside the gene matches: 1. This CDR3 is built from 14 residues. CDR3: CASSIVDRAYEQYF. CDR3 bases: TGTGCCAGTAGTATAGTGGACAGGGCCTACGAGCAGTACTTC.

The V and J genes are TRBV4-3 and TRBJ1-2, with 8 nucleotides matching TRBD1. The length of the CDR3 is 15 residues. The germline V gene encodes CDR1 LGHNA and CDR2 YSLEER. V lost 4 bases and J lost 2; bases outside the gene matches: 6. CDR3 nucleotide sequence: TGCGCCAGCAGCCGCCTGGGACAGGCGAACTATGGCTACACCTTC. Protein sequence: CASSRLGQANYGYTF.

A remark on this clone: This sample includes further DNA sequences coding for the same CDR3. The chain employs TRBV6-5 and TRBJ2-7; D is uncertain. The CDR3 spans 9 residues. V was cut by 2 bases and J by 7 bases, with 0 bases left in between. Per germline, CDR1 MNHEY and CDR2 SVGAGI. The CDR3 spells CASSYEQYF. The CDR3 DNA reads TGTGCCAGCAGTTACGAGCAGTACTTC.

The J gene is TRBJ2-7, the V gene TRBV6-5; D call uncertain. Germline CDR1 is MNHEY and CDR2 is SVGAGI. V was clipped by 2 bases and J by 5 bases, with 4 bases between them. The CDR3 sequence is 11 residues long. In nucleotides, the CDR3 is TGTGCCAGCAGTTACGGGGACGAGCAGTACTTC. As protein: CASSYGDEQYF.

This clone showed up just once. V is TRBV19 and J is TRBJ2-1; no clear D. Trimming shortened V by 4 bases and J by 0 bases, and 4 bases separated the two germline ends. Germline assignment: CDR1 LNHDA and CDR2 SQIVND (reference sequence). This CDR3 spans 13 amino acids. CDR3 amino acids: CASSKNSYNEQFF. The DNA for the CDR3 is TGTGCCAGTAGTAAAAACTCCTACAATGAGCAGTTCTTC.

This chain joins TRBV19 and TRBJ2-6, with D hard to call. CDR3 length: 15 residues. V was shortened by 1 base and J by 0 bases, with 4 bases between the two germline ends. Germline CDR1 and CDR2: LNHDA and SQIVND (reference sequence). The CDR3, as DNA: TGTGCCAGTAGTATAGCCAACTCTGGGGCCAACGTCCTGACTTTC. Translation gives CASSIANSGANVLTF.

The J gene is TRBJ2-1, the V gene TRBV19; 10 nucleotides match TRBD2. The CDR3 covers 14 residues. V trimming: 1 base; J trimming: 6 bases; junction bases outside the gene matches: 0. Germline CDR1 LNHDA, CDR2 SQIVND (reference sequence). The CDR3 DNA reads TGTGCCAGTAGTATAGGGACTAGCGGCAATGAGCAGTTCTTC. As protein: CASSIGTSGNEQFF.

The chain joins TRBV7-3 to TRBJ2-1; D is perhaps TRBD2 (5 bases). Germline lookup yields CDR1 SGHTA and CDR2 FQGTGA. The CDR3 has 14 amino acids. The V end lost 1 base, the J end lost 7 bases, and 11 bases lay between the germline ends. The CDR3 DNA sequence: TGTGCCAGCAGCTTAATTTCCGGGAAAAATGAGCAGTTCTTC. It is translated as CASSLISGKNEQFF.

The CDR3 loop reads CASSLSLHTEAFF. In DNA, the CDR3 is TGTGCCAGCAGTCTCAGCCTACACACTGAAGCTTTCTTT. This sequence joins TRBV28 and TRBJ1-1; no clear D. Germline CDR1 MDHEN, CDR2 SYDVKM. Trimming left V 5 bases short and J 3 bases short, with 10 bases between. The CDR3 is made up of 13 amino acids.

About this clone: A read error may produce the germline difference seen at one junction end. The J gene is TRBJ2-3, the V gene TRBV4-3, with TRBD2 matching 8 bases. Germline V CDR1 and CDR2: LGHNA, YSLEER. The CDR3 contains 14 residues. The CDR3 DNA follows: TGCGCCAGCGGCCAACTAGCGGGCACAGATACGCAGTATTTT. Amino acid sequence: CASGQLAGTDTQYF.

This sequence joins TRBV4-3 and TRBJ1-2, with 9 bases fitting TRBD1. This CDR3 comprises 14 residues. J lost 5 bases, V lost 3 bases, and 4 bases had no gene match. Germline V gene data show CDR1 as LGHNA and CDR2 as YSLEER. CDR3 amino acids: CASSQSGTGYGYTF. Here the CDR3 DNA reads TGCGCCAGCAGCCAGTCCGGGACAGGGTATGGCTACACCTTC.